These 7 T cell receptor beta chains share one sample of origin, sequenced in a study of T cell responses to AZD1222 COVID-19 vaccine. The method was immunoSEQ multiplex PCR; TCRdb's version includes in-frame clones alone and lacks a portion of them. Of about 100,000 clones listed, more than 75% were seen once; the top ten hold 4% to 4.5%. The material sequenced was peripheral blood, taken on day 0 of MenACWY control vaccination. All receptors derive from an adult in good health.

V is TRBV6-5 and J is TRBJ2-5, with D possibly TRBD2 on 6 matching bases. Trimming stripped 7 bases from V and 1 base from J, with 13 bases between. Looked up from germline, CDR1 is MNHEY and CDR2 is SVGAGI. This CDR3 is built from 14 residues. The CDR3 loop reads CASTTSGFQETQYF. The CDR3, as DNA: TGTGCCAGCACTACAAGCGGGTTCCAAGAGACCCAGTACTTC.

This chain uses TRBV11-2 with TRBJ1-2; 8 positions match TRBD1. V shed 5 bases, J shed 8 bases, and the junction held 7 bases outside the gene matches. This CDR3 region has 13 residues. Germline values: CDR1 SGHAT, CDR2 FQNNGV. The CDR3 DNA reads as TGTGCCAGCAGCCCACAGGGGGAGGGAGGCTACACCTTC. Protein sequence: CASSPQGEGGYTF.

The V call is TRBV19, the J call TRBJ2-1, with 8 bases that match TRBD1. The CDR3 extends over 14 amino acids. The germline V gene encodes CDR1 LNHDA and CDR2 SQIVND (reference sequence). This CDR3 is CASENQGARSEQFF. The CDR3 region has the DNA TGTGCTTCGGAAAATCAGGGGGCGCGATCTGAGCAGTTCTTC. The entire variable domain, with the rest obtained from reference TRBV19 and TRBJ2-1, is as follows: DGGITQSPKYLFRKEGQNVTLSCEQNLNHDAMYWYRQDPGQGLRLIYYSQIVNDFQKGDIAEGYSVSREKKESFPLTVTSAQKNPTAFYLCASENQGARSEQFFGPGTRLTVL.

This clone was seen at least ten times. V usage is TRBV3-1 (or the pseudogene TRBV3-2) and J usage is TRBJ2-7; 9 nucleotides match TRBD1. The CDR3 loop spans 16 amino acids. Germline CDR1 and CDR2: LGHDT and YNNKEL (reference sequence). V was pared by 4 bases and J by 7 bases, with 14 bases of the junction left unmatched. The CDR3 nucleotides read TGTGCCAGCAGCCCACCTCCCGGACAGGGGCTTTATGAGCAGTACTTC. It yields the protein CASSPPPGQGLYEQYF.

The rearrangement joins TRBV5-4 to TRBJ1-3, with D possibly TRBD1 on 5 matching bases. CDR1 and CDR2 (germline): SGHNT, YYREEE (reference sequence). The V end lost 3 bases, the J end lost 0 bases, and 10 bases lay between the germline ends. The CDR3 sequence is 15 residues long. CDR3 amino acids: CASSWGDHSGNTIYF. In nucleotides, the CDR3 is TGTGCCAGCAGCTGGGGCGACCACTCTGGAAACACCATATATTTT.

The chain uses TRBV18 and TRBJ1-5; the D is unclear. V was pared by 2 bases and J by 0 bases, with 8 bases between. The CDR3 is made up of 15 amino acids. CDR1 is KGHSH, CDR2 LQKENI, per germline. CDR3 nucleotides: TGTGCCAGCTCACCATCCAGCTATAGCAATCAGCCCCAGCATTTT. It translates to CASSPSSYSNQPQHF.

The rearrangement links TRBV3-1 (or the pseudogene TRBV3-2) to TRBJ1-4, with D tentatively TRBD1 (5 bases). The CDR3 runs to 15 residues. Per the germline V gene, CDR1 is LGHDT and CDR2 is YNNKEL (reference sequence). Trimming pared 0 bases from V and 3 bases from J, leaving 8 bases between. CDR3 amino acids: CASSQDSGSNEKLFF. CDR3 sequence (DNA): TGTGCCAGCAGCCAAGATTCAGGGTCTAATGAAAAACTGTTTTTT.